This TCR beta chain was recorded in a study of T cells after yellow fever vaccination. Study-level points and caveats: Clonotypes appearing in both CD4 and CD8 compartments existed, and their share was small. The study noted that FACS-sorted repertoires could contain abundant clonotypes contaminating from the bulk population.

This clonotype was counted at least ten times. What it binds is unknown. Each CDR3 protein gets one entry after TCRdb re-called the 5' RACE reads with MiXCR. The sample lists more than 120,000 distinct CDR3 sequences; roughly 8% were seen once. This CDR3 spans 13 amino acids. Germline values: CDR1 DFQATT, CDR2 SNEGSKA (reference sequence). Deletions cut 6 bases from V and 14 bases from J, with 20 bases between. Specimen: CD4+ T cells sorted from PBMCs, collected 5 days after the yellow fever booster vaccination. The V gene is TRBV20-1, the J gene TRBJ1-6; D is possibly TRBD1 (5 bases). The receptor was derived from a man younger than 40 who received the YFV17D yellow fever vaccine. Here the CDR3 reads CSAPGGERRALHF. For the CDR3, the DNA is TGCAGTGCCCCCGGGGGTGAACGTAGGGCCCTCCACTTT.